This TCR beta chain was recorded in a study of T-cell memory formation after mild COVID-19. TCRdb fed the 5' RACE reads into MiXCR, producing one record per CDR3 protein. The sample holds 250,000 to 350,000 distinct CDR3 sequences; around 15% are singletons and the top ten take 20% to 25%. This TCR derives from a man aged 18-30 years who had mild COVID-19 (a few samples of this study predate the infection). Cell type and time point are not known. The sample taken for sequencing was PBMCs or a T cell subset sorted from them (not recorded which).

The CDR3 protein is CSARKAEGETQYF. Here the CDR3 DNA reads TGCAGTGCTAGGAAGGCCGAGGGGGAGACCCAGTACTTC. V is TRBV20-1 and J is TRBJ2-5; possibly TRBD1 or TRBD2 for D (5 bases each). CDR3 length equals 13 residues. Trimming took 3 bases from V and 5 from J, leaving 13 bases between them. Germline loops: CDR1 DFQATT, CDR2 SNEGSKA (reference sequence).